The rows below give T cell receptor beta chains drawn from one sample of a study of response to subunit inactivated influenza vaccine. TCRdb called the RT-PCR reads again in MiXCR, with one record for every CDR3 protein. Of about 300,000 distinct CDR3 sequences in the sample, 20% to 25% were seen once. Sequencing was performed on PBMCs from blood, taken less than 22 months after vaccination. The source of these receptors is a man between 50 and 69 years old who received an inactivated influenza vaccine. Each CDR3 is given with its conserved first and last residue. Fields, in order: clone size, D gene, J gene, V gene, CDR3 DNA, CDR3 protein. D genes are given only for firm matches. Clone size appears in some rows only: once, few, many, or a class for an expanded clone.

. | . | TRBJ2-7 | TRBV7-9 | TGTGCCAGCAGCCCTTTCGAACAGGTGAGGCACGAGCAGTACTTC | CASSPFEQVRHEQYF
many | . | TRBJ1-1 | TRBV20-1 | TGCAGTGCTGGGCGTAGAAACACTGAAGCTTTCTTT | CSAGRRNTEAFF
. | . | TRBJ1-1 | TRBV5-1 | TGCGCCAGCAGCTTTCACCCCGGGACACAGAACACTGAAGCTTTCTTT | CASSFHPGTQNTEAFF
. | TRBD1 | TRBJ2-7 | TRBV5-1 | TGCGCCAGCAGCTTGGGACAGGGGTGGTACGAGCAGTACTTC | CASSLGQGWYEQYF
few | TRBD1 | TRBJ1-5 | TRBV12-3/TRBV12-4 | TGTGCCAGCAGCCAGGGGGGGGGTTTAAACAATCAGCCCCAGCATTTT | CASSQGGGLNNQPQHF
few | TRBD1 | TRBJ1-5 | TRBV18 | TGTGCCAGCTCGCCCGTCGGGACAGGGAGCACCAATCAGCCCCAGCATTTT | CASSPVGTGSTNQPQHF
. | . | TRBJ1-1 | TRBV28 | TGTGCCAGCAGGACCTCTCTGAGCACTGAAGCTTTATTT | CASRTSLSTEALF
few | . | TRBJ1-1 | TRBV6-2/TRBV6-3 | TGTGCCAGTAACCTACAGGGGAACACTGAAGCTTTCTTT | CASNLQGNTEAFF
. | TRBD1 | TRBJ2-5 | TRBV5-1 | TGCGCCAGCAGCTTGGAAGGGACAGGGGAAGAGACCCAGTACTTC | CASSLEGTGEETQYF
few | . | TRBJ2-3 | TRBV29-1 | TGCAGCGTTGATATCTTTCGGGATACGCAGTATTTT | CSVDIFRDTQYF
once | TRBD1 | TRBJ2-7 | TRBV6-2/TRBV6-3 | TGTGCCAGCAGTTCCCCTTGGACAGGAGGCTACGAGCAGTACTTC | CASSSPWTGGYEQYF
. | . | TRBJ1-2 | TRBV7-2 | TGTGCCAGTAACCGAAAGGGGGGGGCCCATGGCTACACCTTC | CASNRKGGAHGYTF
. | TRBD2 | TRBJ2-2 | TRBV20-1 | TGCAGTGCTGCCGCGGGGGGGCTTCTTTTCGGGGAGCTGTTTTTT | CSAAAGGLLFGELFF
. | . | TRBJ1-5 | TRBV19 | TGTGCCAGTAAACCCCCCGGGATTTTCAATCAGCCCCAGCATTTT | CASKPPGIFNQPQHF
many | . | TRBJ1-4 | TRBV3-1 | TGTGCCAGCAGCCCCACCTTGGCAACTAATGAAAAACTGTTTTTT | CASSPTLATNEKLFF
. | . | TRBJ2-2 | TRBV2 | TGTGCCAGCAGTCTTGGGGGGCCAGACACCGGGGAGCTGTTTTTT | CASSLGGPDTGELFF
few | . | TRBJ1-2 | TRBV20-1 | TGCAGTGCTAGACACCGGACAGTCTATGGCTACACCTTC | CSARHRTVYGYTF
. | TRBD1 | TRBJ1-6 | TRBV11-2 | TGTGCCAGCAGCTTAGAGGGACAGCGGAGCTCCTATAATTCACCCCTCCACTTT | CASSLEGQRSSYNSPLHF
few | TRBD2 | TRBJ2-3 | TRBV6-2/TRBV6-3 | TGTGCCAGCGGAACTAGCGGAAACACAGATACGCAGTATTTT | CASGTSGNTDTQYF
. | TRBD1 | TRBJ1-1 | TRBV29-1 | TGCAGCGCGGGACAGGGGAAAACTGAAGCTTTCTTT | CSAGQGKTEAFF
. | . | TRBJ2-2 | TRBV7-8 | TGTGCCAGCAGCTTAGTTTATTGGGTGGGAACGGGGCCGAGCACCGGGGAGCTGTTTTTT | CASSLVYWVGTGPSTGELFF
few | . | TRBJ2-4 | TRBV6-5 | TGTGCCAGCAGTTACTCGCAAGGGCTTCTAGCCAAAAACATTCAGTACTTC | CASSYSQGLLAKNIQYF
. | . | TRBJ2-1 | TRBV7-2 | TGTGCCAGCAGCCGGGACTCCAATGAGCAGTTCTTC | CASSRDSNEQFF
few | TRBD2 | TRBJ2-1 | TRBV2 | TGTGCCAGCGATTTTAGCGGGGGGGCAAACAATGAGCAGTTCTTC | CASDFSGGANNEQFF
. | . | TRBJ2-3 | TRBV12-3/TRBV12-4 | TGTGCCAGCAGTTCCCCGTATTTCCCAGATACGCAGTATTTT | CASSSPYFPDTQYF
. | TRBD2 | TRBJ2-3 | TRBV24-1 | TGTGCCACACAAGGGGCTAGCGGGAGCACAGATACGCAGTATTTT | CATQGASGSTDTQYF
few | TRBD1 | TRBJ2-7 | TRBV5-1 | TGCGCCAGCAGCCGGGACAGGAGTTACGAGCAGTACTTC | CASSRDRSYEQYF
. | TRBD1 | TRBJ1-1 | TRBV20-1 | TGCAGTGCTAGAGGGGACAGGGTCTCTGAAGCTTTCTTT | CSARGDRVSEAFF
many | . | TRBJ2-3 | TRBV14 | TGTGCCAGCAGCCAAGATGGGACTGCTAACACAGATACGCAGTATTTT | CASSQDGTANTDTQYF
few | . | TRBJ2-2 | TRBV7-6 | TGTGCCAGCAGCTTAAGATACACCGGGGAGCTGTTTTTT | CASSLRYTGELFF
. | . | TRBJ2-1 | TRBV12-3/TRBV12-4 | TGTGCCAGCAGTTTCGAGGCCAGAATCAGCAATGAGCAGTTCTTC | CASSFEARISNEQFF
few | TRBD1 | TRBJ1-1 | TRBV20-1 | TGCAGTGCTAGACCTGAGACAGGGGGGAGGACTGAAGCTTTCTTT | CSARPETGGRTEAFF
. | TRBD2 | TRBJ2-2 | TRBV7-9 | TGTGCCAGCAGCACTAGCGGGATGAACACCGGGGAGCTGTTTTTT | CASSTSGMNTGELFF
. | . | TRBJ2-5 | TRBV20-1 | TGCAGTGCTAGACAGACTGGGGAGACCCAGTACTTC | CSARQTGETQYF
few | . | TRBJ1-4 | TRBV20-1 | TGCAGTGCTGGAGCAGGGAACGAAAAACTGTTTTTT | CSAGAGNEKLFF
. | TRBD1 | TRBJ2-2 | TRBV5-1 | TGCGCCAGCAGCTTCTGGGACAGGGGCACCGGGGAGCTGTTTTTT | CASSFWDRGTGELFF
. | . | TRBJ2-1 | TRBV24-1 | TGTGCCACCAGTGATTTGAGCAACAATGAGCAGTTCTTC | CATSDLSNNEQFF
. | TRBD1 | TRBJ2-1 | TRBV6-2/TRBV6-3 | TGTGCCAGCAGTTACTCTCGCCGACAGGGCATCAGGGATGAGCAGTTCTTC | CASSYSRRQGIRDEQFF
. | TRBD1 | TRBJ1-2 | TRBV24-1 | TGTGCCATCGGACAGGGTTATGGCTACACCTTC | CAIGQGYGYTF
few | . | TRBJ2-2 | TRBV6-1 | TGTGCCAGCAGGGTGTCCGGGGAGCTGTTTTTT | CASRVSGELFF
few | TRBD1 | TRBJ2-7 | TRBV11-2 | TGTGCCAGCAGCTTAGGGGACAGGGGAGGCGAGCAGTACTTC | CASSLGDRGGEQYF
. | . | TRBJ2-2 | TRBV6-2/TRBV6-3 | TGTGCCAGCAGTATACTCGGGGAGCTGTTTTTT | CASSILGELFF
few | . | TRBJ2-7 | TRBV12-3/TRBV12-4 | TGTGCCAGCAGTGTATGGGGGGACGAGCAGTACTTC | CASSVWGDEQYF
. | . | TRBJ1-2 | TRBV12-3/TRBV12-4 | TGTGCCAGCAGCCCAAGGGAAGAGAATGGCTACACCTTC | CASSPREENGYTF
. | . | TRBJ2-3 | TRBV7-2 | TGTGCCAGCAGCCGCGGGTCGGATACGCAGTATTTT | CASSRGSDTQYF
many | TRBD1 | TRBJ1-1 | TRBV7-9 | TGTGCCAGCAGCTACGGACAGGGGGAAGCTTTCTTT | CASSYGQGEAFF
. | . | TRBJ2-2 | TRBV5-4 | TGTGCCAGCAGCTTAGGGGGGCGGCACACCGGGGAGCTGTTTTTT | CASSLGGRHTGELFF
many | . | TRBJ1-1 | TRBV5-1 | TGCGCCAGCAGAGGGGCATCGAACACTGAAGCTTTCTTT | CASRGASNTEAFF
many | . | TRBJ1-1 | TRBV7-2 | TGTGCCAGCAGACAAGACACCGGGACGGTGAACACTGAAGCTTTCTTT | CASRQDTGTVNTEAFF
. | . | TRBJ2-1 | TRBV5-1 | TGCGCCAGCAGTCACACAGGTGGAGGTAGTGTAGATGAGCAGTTCTTC | CASSHTGGGSVDEQFF
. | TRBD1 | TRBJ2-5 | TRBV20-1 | TGCAGTGCTAACCCGGACAGGGGCCTGCAAGAGACCCAGTACTTC | CSANPDRGLQETQYF
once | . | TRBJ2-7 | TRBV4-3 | TGCGCCAGCAGCCAAGATCTTGGCACACTGCAGTACTTC | CASSQDLGTLQYF
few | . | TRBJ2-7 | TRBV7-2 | TGTGCCAGCAGCTTAGATGAAGGGGGGTCCTACGAGCAGTACTTC | CASSLDEGGSYEQYF